This passage covers 31 T cell receptor beta chains from one sample sequenced in a study of blood T cell repertoires in COVID-19. This table comes from immunoSEQ multiplex PCR, and its TCRdb copy is limited to in-frame clones, with some not included. The sample yields 170,000 or so clones, about 88% seen once. Sequenced: peripheral blood. Receptors were obtained from a man in his sixties with COVID-19, enrolled during active disease.

This chain links TRBV6-5 with TRBJ1-2; D gene uncertain. This CDR3 region has 13 residues. V lost 6 bases, J lost 8 bases, and 16 bases lay in between. CDR1 MNHEY and CDR2 SVGAGI come from the germline V gene. The CDR3, as DNA: TGTGCCAGCAGAATCCAGGATTCAAAGGGCTACACCTTC. Its translation: CASRIQDSKGYTF.

This chain uses TRBV19 with TRBJ2-7; TRBD1 agrees at 8 bases. The CDR3 sequence is 15 residues long. Germline V gene data show CDR1 as LNHDA and CDR2 as SQIVND (reference sequence). V lost 3 bases to trimming and J lost 1 base; unmatched junction nucleotides: 5. CDR3 protein: CASSIGGQGSYEQYF. The CDR3 DNA reads TGTGCCAGTAGTATTGGAGGACAGGGTTCCTACGAGCAGTACTTC.

The chain uses TRBV7-2 and TRBJ2-5, with D possibly matching TRBD2 (6 bases). This CDR3 has 16 amino acids. Germline V gives CDR1 SGHTA, CDR2 FQGNSA. V lost 5 bases and J lost 5, with 21 bases in between. The CDR3 sequence is CASSEKRDFGAETQYF. CDR3 coding DNA: TGTGCCAGCAGCGAAAAACGGGACTTCGGTGCTGAGACCCAGTACTTC.

This clone was counted only a few times. J is TRBJ2-3 and V is TRBV7-3; D might be TRBD1 (6 bases). This CDR3 has 16 amino acids. The V gene lost 5 bases and the J gene lost 5 bases, with 20 bases spanning the gap. Germline CDR1 reads SGHTA; CDR2 reads FQGTGA. The DNA for the CDR3 is TGTGCCAGCAGCAATGACAGGTTTGTATTGGGAGATACGCAGTATTTT. Its translation is CASSNDRFVLGDTQYF.

The V and J genes are TRBV27 and TRBJ2-1; D ambiguous. The CDR3 runs to 19 residues. Germline values: CDR1 MNHEY, CDR2 SMNVEV (reference sequence). Trimming left V 0 bases short and J 6 bases short, with 24 bases between. CDR3 sequence reads: CASSLSLSRPIRWANEQFF. The CDR3, as DNA: TGTGCCAGCAGTTTATCGTTAAGCCGACCGATCAGGTGGGCCAATGAGCAGTTCTTC.

This clone appeared a single time. V usage is TRBV13 and J usage is TRBJ2-3, with TRBD2 matching 12 bases. V dropped 0 bases and J dropped 2; count of bases not matched to a gene: 3. The length of the CDR3 is 17 residues. Germline V lookup: CDR1 PRHDT, CDR2 FYEKMQ (reference sequence). The chain's CDR3 is CASSLGLAGGPTDTQYF. In DNA, the CDR3 is TGTGCCAGCAGCTTAGGACTAGCGGGAGGTCCCACAGATACGCAGTATTTT.

V usage is TRBV10-1 and J usage is TRBJ2-7; TRBD2 is a possible D gene (5 bases). The CDR3 extends over 13 amino acids. Between the trimmed V and J ends, which lost 8 bases and 6 bases, there was a span of 17 bases. Germline-derived CDR1 and CDR2 are WNHNN and SYGVQD (reference sequence). The DNA for the CDR3 is TGCGCCAGCCCCGAGGGCCCAGGTCCCGAGCAGTACTTC. Residues: CASPEGPGPEQYF.

The chain has TRBV6-6 and TRBJ1-4; 8 bases match TRBD1. The CDR3 contains 14 residues. After removal of 5 bases from V and 3 bases from J, the junction contained 2 bases not matched to a gene. Germline V gene sequence: CDR1 MNHNY, CDR2 SVGAGI (reference sequence). The CDR3 bases are TGTGCCAGCAGTAAGGACAGGGCTAATGAAAAACTGTTTTTT. Translation gives CASSKDRANEKLFF.

This clone was counted once. The chain uses TRBV11-1 and TRBJ1-4; TRBD1 is a possible D gene (6 bases). This CDR3 comprises 13 residues. Germline values: CDR1 SGHAT, CDR2 FQDESV (reference sequence). V dropped 5 bases and J dropped 6 bases, with 10 bases sitting between them. In DNA form, the CDR3 reads TGTGCCAGCAGCAATAACAGGGATGAAAAACTGTTTTTT. It is translated as CASSNNRDEKLFF. The whole variable domain, filled in from reference TRBV11-1 and TRBJ1-4, reads EAEVAQSPRYKITEKSQAVAFWCDPISGHATLYWYRQILGQGPELLVQFQDESVVDDSQLPKDRFSAERLKGVDSTLKIQPAELGDSAMYLCASSNNRDEKLFFGSGTQLSVL.

The CDR3 region has the DNA TGTGCCGGCCCGACGGGACTTTTTTCGCGCGAGCAGTACTTC. Residues: CAGPTGLFSREQYF. The rearrangement links TRBV25-1 to TRBJ2-7; D is perhaps TRBD2 (6 bases). The V gene's germline CDR1 is MGHDK and CDR2 SYGVNS. The V and J ends lost 11 bases and 6 bases respectively, with 23 bases between them. This CDR3 spans 14 amino acids.

The chain recombines TRBV4-2 with TRBJ2-2; 8 nucleotides align to TRBD2. Germline CDR1 is LGHNA and CDR2 is YNFKEQ. The length of the CDR3 is 16 residues. With V trimmed by 1 base and J by 3 bases, 4 bases remained unmatched. CDR3 DNA sequence: TGTGCCAGCAGCCAAGGTAGCGGGGCGGACACCGGGGAGCTGTTTTTT. It specifies CASSQGSGADTGELFF.

This clone was counted between two and nine times. The chain uses TRBV5-5 and TRBJ1-2; a weak D match, TRBD1 (5 bases). Trimming removed 5 bases from V and 0 bases from J, with 17 bases in between. Germline CDR1 reads SGHKS; CDR2 reads YYEKEE (reference sequence). The CDR3 is 16 residues long. Written as DNA, the CDR3 is TGTGCCAGCAGACCACGACAGTTTCCTTCTAACTATGGCTACACCTTC. It yields the protein CASRPRQFPSNYGYTF.

J is TRBJ1-2 and V is TRBV6-5; 10 bases are shared with TRBD1. The germline V gene encodes CDR1 MNHEY and CDR2 SVGAGI. V lost 2 bases to trimming and J lost 5 bases; unmatched junction nucleotides: 5. This CDR3 spans 15 amino acids. CDR3 amino acids: CASSYATGGWYGYTF. In DNA form, the CDR3 reads TGTGCCAGCAGTTACGCGACAGGGGGCTGGTATGGCTACACCTTC.

This clone was seen once. The chain uses TRBV7-2 and TRBJ2-7, with no clear D. The germline V gene encodes CDR1 SGHTA and CDR2 FQGNSA. The CDR3 is 12 residues long. V lost 2 bases to trimming and J lost 3 bases, with 5 bases between them. CDR3 in DNA: TGTGCCAGCAGCTTAATCTTCTACGAGCAGTACTTC. This gives the protein CASSLIFYEQYF. Full variable domain (outside the CDR3, taken from reference TRBV7-2 and TRBJ2-7): GAGVSQSPSNKVTEKGKDVELRCDPISGHTALYWYRQSLGQGLEFLIYFQGNSAPDKSGLPSDRFSAERTGGSVSTLTIQRTQQEDSAVYLCASSLIFYEQYFGPGTRLTVT.

The chain recombines TRBV19 with TRBJ1-1, with 9 nucleotides matching TRBD1. V trimming: 4 bases; J trimming: 12 bases; junction bases outside the gene matches: 12. This CDR3 spans 14 amino acids. The germline V gene encodes CDR1 LNHDA and CDR2 SQIVND (reference sequence). For the CDR3, the DNA is TGTGCCAGTAGTACCGGGTCCACAGGGGGCAGAACTTTCTTT. Translating it yields CASSTGSTGGRTFF.

CDR3 amino acids: CASGFSSGTSTDTQYF. Written as DNA, the CDR3 is TGTGCTAGTGGTTTCTCTAGCGGGACTAGCACAGATACGCAGTATTTT. The chain has TRBV12-5 and TRBJ2-3, with 9 bases matching TRBD2. Germline assignment: CDR1 LGHNT and CDR2 FRNRAP. V was clipped by 3 bases and J by 0 bases; unmatched bases: 4. The length of the CDR3 is 16 residues.

The chain recombines TRBV5-1 with TRBJ1-1; no definite D call. Germline CDR1 reads SGHRS; CDR2 reads YFSETQ. This CDR3 comprises 14 residues. V lost 0 bases, J lost 0 bases, and 6 bases lay in between. This CDR3 reads CASSLAQMNTEAFF. Here the CDR3 DNA reads TGCGCCAGCAGCTTGGCACAAATGAACACTGAAGCTTTCTTT.

The chain has TRBV28 and TRBJ1-2; 9 positions match TRBD1. The CDR3 spans 16 residues. Germline trimming cut 4 bases from V and 7 bases from J; bases unmatched to any gene: 13. Germline values: CDR1 MDHEN, CDR2 SYDVKM. The CDR3 reads CASSSETGTGRGGYTF. The CDR3 coding sequence is TGTGCCAGCAGTTCTGAAACCGGGACAGGGAGGGGTGGCTACACCTTC.

The gene calls are TRBV14 and TRBJ1-1, with 7 bases that match TRBD1. V shed 6 bases and J 4 bases; nucleotides not matched to a gene: 8. CDR3 length equals 14 residues. Looked up from germline, CDR1 is SGHDN and CDR2 is FVKESK. CDR3 residues: CASSYRGFGTEAFF. Written as DNA, the CDR3 is TGTGCCAGCAGTTACAGGGGTTTTGGCACTGAAGCTTTCTTT.

The chain combines TRBV7-3 with TRBJ1-6; D may be TRBD1 (5 bases). The germline V gene encodes CDR1 SGHTA and CDR2 FQGTGA. The CDR3 runs 14 residues. The V end was cut by 6 bases, the J end by 9 bases, with 15 bases between. The chain's CDR3 is CASSPRGVGSPLHF. The DNA for the CDR3 is TGTGCCAGCAGTCCCCGGGGGGTAGGTTCACCCCTCCACTTT.

The rearrangement links TRBV27 to TRBJ2-3, with 9 bases identical to TRBD1. Trimming took 6 bases from V and 0 from J; bases not matched to a gene: 4. The germline V gene has CDR1 MNHEY and CDR2 SMNVEV (reference sequence). The CDR3 covers 15 residues. The DNA for the CDR3 is TGTGCCAGCAGGGGGGGACAGGGAAGCACAGATACGCAGTATTTT. This codes for CASRGGQGSTDTQYF.

The CDR3 nucleotides read TGTGCCAGCATGCCTAGACAGGGGAGACAGCCCCAGCATTTT. It codes for CASMPRQGRQPQHF. The J gene is TRBJ1-5, the V gene TRBV27; 8 bases align to TRBD1. V lost 7 bases to trimming and J lost 7 bases; unmatched junction nucleotides: 9. The length of the CDR3 is 14 residues. The germline gives CDR1 MNHEY, CDR2 SMNVEV (reference sequence).

This clone was seen a handful of times. The chain uses TRBV5-6 and TRBJ1-4; possibly TRBD1 for D (5 bases). The CDR3 consists of 17 residues. The V end was cut by 1 base, the J end by 3 bases, with 16 bases between. The germline V gene encodes CDR1 SGHDT and CDR2 YYEEEE. The CDR3 sequence is CASSLLGAPGSNEKLFF. CDR3 coding DNA: TGTGCCAGCAGCTTGTTAGGGGCCCCCGGGTCTAATGAAAAACTGTTTTTT.

This sequence joins TRBV30 and TRBJ2-1; TRBD2 matches at 12 bases. The ends lost 4 bases at V and 5 bases at J; junction bases unmatched: 3. The CDR3 extends over 14 amino acids. Per germline, CDR1 GTSNPN and CDR2 SVGIG (reference sequence). The CDR3: CAWTGLAGNNEQFF. CDR3 in DNA: TGTGCCTGGACAGGACTAGCGGGGAACAATGAGCAGTTCTTC.

This clone has a single count. This chain uses TRBV29-1 with TRBJ2-7, with 11 bases fitting TRBD2. Unmatched junction bases numbered 19, after V lost 4 bases and J lost 2 bases. Per germline, CDR1 SQVTM and CDR2 ANQGSEA. This CDR3 is built from 19 residues. The CDR3 nucleotides are TGCAGCGTTGGACTCCCCCGCAATAGCGGGAGGGTAGGCCCCTACGAGCAGTACTTC. This encodes CSVGLPRNSGRVGPYEQYF.

The J gene is TRBJ2-2, the V gene TRBV3-1 (or the pseudogene TRBV3-2), with 7 bases aligning to TRBD1. Trimming at V came to 1 base and at J to 2 bases, leaving 1 base not matched to a gene. Germline V gene sequence: CDR1 LGHDT, CDR2 YNNKEL (reference sequence). The CDR3 contains 15 residues. The CDR3 region is CASSQGQGNTGELFF. Written as DNA, the CDR3 is TGTGCCAGCAGCCAAGGACAGGGTAACACCGGGGAGCTGTTTTTT.

CDR3 in amino acids: CASSSGTGEYSNQPQHF. The DNA for the CDR3 is TGTGCCAGCAGCTCGGGGACAGGGGAGTATAGCAATCAGCCCCAGCATTTT. V is TRBV5-8 and J is TRBJ1-5; 10 nucleotides line up with TRBD1. The CDR3 extends over 17 amino acids. J gave up 0 bases and V 3 bases, and 6 bases lay outside the gene matches. Germline CDR1 is SGHTS and CDR2 is YDEGEE. The variable domain in full, with the rest retrieved from reference TRBV5-8 and TRBJ1-5, is EAGVTQSPTHLIKTRGQQATLRCSPISGHTSVYWYQQALGLGLQFLLWYDEGEERNRGNFPPRFSGRQFPNYSSELNVNALELEDSALYLCASSSGTGEYSNQPQHFGDGTRLSIL.

The chain couples TRBV28 to TRBJ2-4; 11 bases match TRBD2. The V gene's germline CDR1 is MDHEN and CDR2 SYDVKM. The trim removed 6 bases at V and 2 bases at J, leaving 9 bases unmatched. CDR3 size: 17 residues. The CDR3 sequence: CASRSSSGGSTKNIQYF. The CDR3 region has the DNA TGTGCCAGCAGAAGCTCTAGCGGGGGGAGCACCAAAAACATTCAGTACTTC.

V is TRBV19 and J is TRBJ1-3, with D hard to call. Germline V gene sequence: CDR1 LNHDA, CDR2 SQIVND (reference sequence). The ends were cut back, 5 bases at V and 0 bases at J, with 11 bases in the middle. This CDR3 has 15 residues. CDR3 nucleotide sequence: TGTGCCAGTAGTCCCCGACTGAGCTCTGGAAACACCATATATTTT. It is translated as CASSPRLSSGNTIYF.

V and J are TRBV3-1 (or the pseudogene TRBV3-2) and TRBJ2-3, with 8 bases fitting TRBD1. The CDR3 contains 15 residues. The germline V gene has CDR1 LGHDT and CDR2 YNNKEL (reference sequence). The trim removed 3 bases at V and 4 bases at J, leaving 6 bases unmatched. The CDR3: CASSHLDREADTQYF. CDR3 DNA sequence: TGTGCCAGCAGCCACCTGGACAGGGAAGCAGATACGCAGTATTTT.

Of note for this clone: Mismatch with germline at one junction end may stem from a read error. The gene calls are TRBV11-3 and TRBJ2-7, with D maybe TRBD2 (7 bases). The CDR3 is 13 residues long. Per the germline V gene, CDR1 is SGHNT and CDR2 is YENEEA. CDR3: CASSLVGGVEKYF. CDR3 DNA sequence: TGTGCCAGCAGCTTAGTAGGGGGGGTCGAGAAGTACTTC.